What follows is one T cell receptor (beta chain) and its context. Its cognate antigen is unknown. Germline CDR1 and CDR2: SEHNR and FQNEAQ (reference sequence). This CDR3 is built from 16 residues. J was trimmed by 3 bases and V by 5 bases; bases with no gene match: 9. The sample is drawn from a study of vaccination effects on CD4 cells after COVID-19. Profiled with immunoSEQ multiplex PCR; TCRdb holds only in-frame clones, not every one. This table holds tens of thousands of clones, 65% to 70% found once. Antigen-specific CD4+ T cells were expanded with viral peptide pools in the ViraFEST assay before sequencing. Culture proceeded for approximately 10 days, and CD4+ T cells were then isolated. Neither prior SARS-CoV-2 infection nor positive nucleocapsid antibodies were present in the vaccine recipients. Culturing of around 2 million PBMC per well took place with approximately 10 IU/ml IL-2 and approximately 9.1 ug/ml peptides.

The receptor comes from a human donor who received a COVID-19 vaccine. The chain links TRBV7-9 to TRBJ2-2; TRBD1 aligns across 7 bases. Sample: CD4+ T cells from PBMCs cultured with HCoV-NL63 spike peptides, taken before COVID-19 vaccination. CDR3 region: CASSHDRGGDTGELFF. CDR3 in DNA: TGTGCCAGCAGCCACGACCGAGGGGGCGACACCGGGGAGCTGTTTTTT. The variable domain in full, with the rest retrieved from reference TRBV7-9 and TRBJ2-2, is DTGVSQNPRHKITKRGQNVTFRCDPISEHNRLYWYRQTLGQGPEFLTYFQNEAQLEKSRLLSDRFSAERPKGSFSTLEIQRTEQGDSAMYLCASSHDRGGDTGELFFGEGSRLTVL.